One and the same sample provided the 18 T cell receptor beta chains below, sequenced in a study of cytomegalovirus exposure and HLA in healthy donors. PCR involved 60 Vbeta and 13 Jbeta primers. Profiling relied on immunoSEQ multiplex PCR, and the TCRdb table lists in-frame clones only, not all of them. Seen here are about 190,000 clones, 85% to 90% observed once, and the top ten hold around 1.2%. The sample consisted of PBMCs. The receptors originated from a man aged 25 to 45 in good health and CMV-seronegative.

This chain uses TRBV18 with TRBJ2-7; D is perhaps TRBD1 (6 bases). The germline CDR1 and CDR2 sequences are KGHSH and LQKENI. V shed 6 bases and J shed 6 bases, with 12 bases lying between them. The CDR3 length is 12 residues. This CDR3 reads CASSRPTGEQYF. The CDR3 nucleotides read TGTGCCAGCTCTCGCCCGACAGGCGAGCAGTACTTC.

For this clone: The sample carries other DNA sequences with the same CDR3. CDR3 DNA: TGTGCCAGTAGTATCGCCCGGGGTCGCACTGAAGCTTTCTTT. Translation: CASSIARGRTEAFF. The rearrangement uses TRBV19 and TRBJ1-1; no clear D gene. Germline values: CDR1 LNHDA, CDR2 SQIVND (reference sequence). Trimming removed 3 bases from V and 4 bases from J, with 12 bases in between. The CDR3 runs 14 residues.

The chain joins TRBV5-1 to TRBJ2-3; 12 nucleotides align to TRBD1. The CDR3 consists of 16 residues. The V and J ends lost 4 bases and 3 bases, in that order; junction bases with no gene match: 6. Germline lookup yields CDR1 SGHRS and CDR2 YFSETQ. This chain's CDR3 is CASSAPGQGATDTQYF. The CDR3 DNA reads TGCGCCAGCAGCGCACCGGGACAGGGGGCTACAGATACGCAGTATTTT.

The chain carries TRBV15 and TRBJ2-7, with 10 nucleotides matching TRBD2. CDR1 and CDR2 from the germline V gene are LNHNV and YYDKDF (reference sequence). The V segment lost 4 bases and the J segment 3 bases; nucleotides outside the gene matches: 6. CDR3 length: 15 residues. The DNA of the CDR3 is TGTGCCACCAGCATAGGGACTAGCGAGTACTACGAGCAGTACTTC. It translates to CATSIGTSEYYEQYF.

CDR3 sequence (DNA): TGTGCCAGCATAGCAGGGCCCTACGAGCAGTACTTC. Its translation: CASIAGPYEQYF. This chain links TRBV28 with TRBJ2-7; possibly TRBD1 for D (5 bases). Trimming pared 7 bases from V and 2 bases from J, leaving 9 bases between. The germline CDR1 and CDR2 sequences are MDHEN and SYDVKM. The CDR3 covers 12 residues. Complete variable domain (other parts from reference TRBV28 and TRBJ2-7): DVKVTQSSRYLVKRTGEKVFLECVQDMDHENMFWYRQDPGLGLRLIYFSYDVKMKEKGDIPEGYSVSREKKERFSLILESASTNQTSMYLCASIAGPYEQYFGPGTRLTVT.

The chain is built from TRBV11-2 and TRBJ1-2; D may be TRBD1 (6 bases). V shed 4 bases and J shed 7 bases, with 10 bases lying between them. Germline V lookup: CDR1 SGHAT, CDR2 FQNNGV. The CDR3 extends over 12 amino acids. This chain's CDR3 is CASSYQTGGYTF. CDR3 sequence (DNA): TGTGCCAGCAGCTACCAGACAGGTGGCTACACCTTC.

This clone came up a few times. V usage is TRBV5-5 and J usage is TRBJ1-2; the match to TRBD1 covers 7 bases. Germline CDR1 SGHKS, CDR2 YYEKEE (reference sequence). J lost 3 bases, V lost 4 bases, and 3 bases had no gene match. This CDR3 is 13 amino acids long. CDR3 amino acids: CASSVDRDYGYTF. For the CDR3, the DNA is TGTGCCAGCAGCGTTGACAGGGACTATGGCTACACCTTC.

Worth noting for this clone: At one end the junction does not follow the germline gene, possibly because of a read error. The chain joins TRBV7-9 to TRBJ1-5; TRBD1 matches 7 bases. The CDR3 runs to 14 residues. Germline loops: CDR1 SEHNR, CDR2 FQNEAQ (reference sequence). DNA of the CDR3: TGTTCCAGCAGCTACGACAGGGTAGGACAGCCCCAGCATTTT. Protein: CSSSYDRVGQPQHF.

This rearrangement joins TRBV27 to TRBJ2-7, with D hard to call. This CDR3 comprises 14 residues. Per the germline V gene, CDR1 is MNHEY and CDR2 is SMNVEV (reference sequence). V was clipped by 3 bases and J by 3 bases, with 12 bases between them. This CDR3 reads CASSFTVSGYEQYF. In DNA, the CDR3 is TGTGCCAGCAGTTTTACAGTTTCAGGCTACGAGCAGTACTTC.

The chain employs TRBV4-3 and TRBJ1-3; D is undetermined. From germline, CDR1 is LGHNA and CDR2 YSLEER. The CDR3 covers 15 residues. Trimming shortened V by 4 bases and J by 0 bases, and 10 bases separated the two germline ends. Written as DNA, the CDR3 is TGCGCCAGCAGCCTAAGCGGTAACTCTGGAAACACCATATATTTT. It codes for CASSLSGNSGNTIYF.

The CDR3 nucleotides read TGTGCCAGCAGGGGACAGGGCCCAGACGGAAACACCATATATTTT. It is translated as CASRGQGPDGNTIYF. V and J are TRBV6-6 and TRBJ1-3; TRBD1 matches 9 bases. The germline CDR1 and CDR2 sequences are MNHNY and SVGAGI (reference sequence). The V gene end was trimmed by 6 bases and the J gene end by 4 bases; junction bases not matched to a gene: 7. This CDR3 region has 15 residues.

This chain links TRBV6-5 with TRBJ1-6, with TRBD1 matching 10 bases. The germline CDR1 and CDR2 sequences are MNHEY and SVGAGI. The CDR3 consists of 14 residues. The trim removed 6 bases at V and 9 bases at J, leaving 5 bases unmatched. DNA for the CDR3: TGTGCCAGCAGAAGGGACAGGGGTGGTTCACCCCTCCACTTT. Residues: CASRRDRGGSPLHF.

This clone was counted once. The chain is built from TRBV5-4 and TRBJ2-5, with 12 bases identical to TRBD2. V was pared by 4 bases and J by 4 bases, with 8 bases of the junction left unmatched. CDR3 size: 16 residues. Per germline, CDR1 SGHNT and CDR2 YYREEE (reference sequence). CDR3 coding DNA: TGTGCCAGCAGCCCGACCGGGGGACTAGCGGGAGAGACCCAGTACTTC. Its protein product is CASSPTGGLAGETQYF.

The chain is built from TRBV5-1 and TRBJ2-2; D may be TRBD1 (8 bases). V shed 0 bases and J shed 3 bases, with 15 bases lying between them. CDR3 length: 17 residues. The germline CDR1 and CDR2 sequences are SGHRS and YFSETQ. The CDR3 loop reads CASSLAGGTGYTGELFF. CDR3 sequence (DNA): TGCGCCAGCAGCTTGGCCGGGGGGACAGGATACACCGGGGAGCTGTTTTTT.

This clone appeared a single time. V and J are TRBV18 and TRBJ1-1; TRBD1 matches 10 bases. The trim removed 1 base at V and 4 bases at J, leaving 0 bases unmatched. CDR3 length: 14 residues. From germline, CDR1 is KGHSH and CDR2 LQKENI. Here the CDR3 DNA reads TGTGCCAGCTCACCACGGACAGGGGGCACTGAAGCTTTCTTT. Translating it yields CASSPRTGGTEAFF. The full variable domain, in which reference TRBV18 and TRBJ1-1 provide the parts outside the CDR3, is NAGVMQNPRHLVRRRGQEARLRCSPMKGHSHVYWYRQLPEEGLKFMVYLQKENIIDESGMPKERFSAEFPKEGPSILRIQQVVRGDSAAYFCASSPRTGGTEAFFGQGTRLTVV.

Worth noting for this clone: Other DNA sequences of this sample code for an identical CDR3. The chain joins TRBV20-1 to TRBJ2-7; D unclear. With 6 bases removed from V and 0 bases from J, the gap between germline ends came to 6 bases. Per germline, CDR1 DFQATT and CDR2 SNEGSKA (reference sequence). The CDR3 has 11 amino acids. The CDR3 sequence is CSAVSSYEQYF. Here the CDR3 DNA reads TGCAGTGCAGTCAGCTCCTACGAGCAGTACTTC.

This chain uses TRBV4-3 with TRBJ2-5, with 10 bases identical to TRBD2. With 1 base clipped from V and 4 bases from J, the junction kept 3 bases outside the gene matches. The CDR3 consists of 15 residues. Per germline, CDR1 LGHNA and CDR2 YSLEER. CDR3 coding DNA: TGCGCCAGCAGCCAAGGGACTAGCGGCCCAGAGACCCAGTACTTC. As protein: CASSQGTSGPETQYF.

The V and J genes are TRBV7-5 and TRBJ2-1; the D call of TRBD1 is as the table states it, not checked on the DNA. TRBV7-5 is a pseudogene. CDR3 length: 14 amino acids. The CDR3 coding sequence is TGTGCCAGAAGCTATCGACACTCGGGACAGGGACTCTTCTTC. It codes for CARSYRHSGQGLFF.